This TCR beta chain was observed in a study of T-cell reconstitution after alpha-beta-depleted transplantation in children. Preparation of the TCRbeta library used unique molecular identifiers. TCRdb used MiXCR to reprocess the PCR reads, holding one entry per CDR3 protein. The sample holds roughly 500,000 distinct CDR3 sequences, roughly 18% seen once. The receptor was derived from a human donor who donated a stem cell graft to a child with acute lymphoblastic leukemia. The sample in question was PBMCs from the stem cell graft donor, obtained from the stem cell graft.

Written as DNA, the CDR3 is TGTGCCAGCACCTCTGGACTGCACCGAGATACGCAGTATTTT. Its protein is CASTSGLHRDTQYF. V gene TRBV12-3 or TRBV12-4 combines with J gene TRBJ2-3; D is possibly TRBD2 (5 bases). V lost 7 bases and J 5 bases, leaving 16 bases between the germline ends. The CDR3 spans 14 residues.